This T cell receptor (beta chain) was sequenced for a study of human T cells and chemical hapten exposure. General study findings and limits: With regard to DPC sensitization, TCRs above 1 in 1000 frequency did not change.

TCRdb reanalysed the 5' RACE reads using MiXCR and keeps one entry per CDR3 protein. There are about 140,000 distinct CDR3 sequences in the sample; around 4.4% occur only once, and over 1.3% lies in the top ten. CDR1 is GTSNPN, CDR2 SVGIG, per germline (reference sequence). V dropped 0 bases and J dropped 3 bases, with 6 bases sitting between them. This CDR3 spans 13 amino acids. RNA extraction used unfractionated whole blood as the source of total RNA. About this clonotype: Its target is not known.

V gene TRBV30 combines with J gene TRBJ1-5; D is possibly TRBD1 (5 bases). This TCR came from a female donor in good health. CDR3 sequence reads: CAWSVGHNQPQHF. The CDR3 DNA sequence: TGTGCCTGGAGTGTCGGACACAATCAGCCCCAGCATTTT. The full variable domain, rest sourced from reference TRBV30 and TRBJ1-5, is SQTIHQWPATLVQPVGSPLSLECTVEGTSNPNLYWYRQAAGRGLQLLFYSVGIGQISSEVPQNLSASRPQDRQFILSSKKLLLSDSGFYLCAWSVGHNQPQHFGDGTRLSIL.